The 10 T cell receptor beta chains reported below all come from one sample, sequenced in a study of blood T cell repertoires in COVID-19. Produced via immunoSEQ multiplex PCR; TCRdb's table is partial and in-frame only. This sample has about 250,000 clones, with 87% found just once. The sequencing input was PBMCs or T cells enriched from blood (not recorded which). Receptors originate from a woman aged 25 to 39 with acute COVID-19.

The chain uses TRBV7-2 and TRBJ1-2; 12 bases are a match to TRBD1. The CDR3 is 15 residues long. From germline, CDR1 is SGHTA and CDR2 FQGNSA. V dropped 5 bases and J dropped 6; count of bases not matched to a gene: 7. The CDR3 region has the DNA TGTGCCAGCAGCGTTTCCGGGACAGGGGGCAATGGCTACACCTTC. It specifies CASSVSGTGGNGYTF.

This chain links TRBV28 with TRBJ1-6, with D possibly matching TRBD1 (5 bases). This CDR3 is 15 amino acids long. V dropped 8 bases and J dropped 5 bases, with 16 bases sitting between them. Per germline, CDR1 MDHEN and CDR2 SYDVKM. CDR3 sequence (DNA): TGTGCCAGCTCCCTTTATCAGGGTAATAATTCACCCCTCCACTTT. Its protein is CASSLYQGNNSPLHF. The full variable domain, in which reference TRBV28 and TRBJ1-6 provide the parts outside the CDR3, is DVKVTQSSRYLVKRTGEKVFLECVQDMDHENMFWYRQDPGLGLRLIYFSYDVKMKEKGDIPEGYSVSREKKERFSLILESASTNQTSMYLCASSLYQGNNSPLHFGNGTRLTVT.

The chain couples TRBV2 to TRBJ2-1, with 10 bases lining up with TRBD2. Trimming removed 6 bases from V and 0 bases from J; junction bases left unmatched: 11. The CDR3 runs to 18 residues. Germline CDR1 is SNHLY and CDR2 is FYNNEI. The CDR3 spells CASRDQSGLAASYNEQFF. The CDR3 nucleotides are TGTGCCAGCAGGGATCAAAGTGGACTAGCGGCCTCCTACAATGAGCAGTTCTTC.

This sequence joins TRBV21-1 and TRBJ1-3; the table's D call, TRBD1, has no DNA check behind it. TRBV21-1 is a pseudogene locus. The CDR3 runs 17 residues. CDR3 sequence: CASSKAPDRNSGNTIYF. The CDR3 DNA reads as TGTGCCAGCAGCAAAGCCCCGGACAGGAACTCTGGAAACACCATATATTTT.

This clone was recorded only once. Here the CDR3 DNA reads TGTGCCAGCAGCCAAGATTGGGGGGGAGGGTCGAACACCGGGGAGCTGTTTTTT. Encoded protein: CASSQDWGGGSNTGELFF. The chain recombines TRBV3-1 (or the pseudogene TRBV3-2) with TRBJ2-2; TRBD2 aligns across 7 bases. Germline V gives CDR1 LGHDT, CDR2 YNNKEL (reference sequence). Losses at the gene ends were 0 bases for V and 0 bases for J; bases not matched to a gene: 7. This CDR3 spans 18 amino acids.

This chain joins TRBV11-3 and TRBJ1-3; 7 positions agree with TRBD1. The CDR3 totals 15 residues. CDR1 and CDR2 from the germline V gene are SGHNT and YENEEA. With V trimmed by 5 bases and J by 3 bases, 7 bases remained unmatched. The CDR3 DNA follows: TGTGCCAGCAGCCCGAGTCAGGGGGGTGGAAACACCATATATTTT. It yields the protein CASSPSQGGGNTIYF.

The chain carries TRBV28 and TRBJ1-5, with 11 bases lining up with TRBD1. Germline loops: CDR1 MDHEN, CDR2 SYDVKM. V trimming: 6 bases; J trimming: 7 bases; junction bases outside the gene matches: 5. The CDR3 totals 14 residues. CDR3 amino acids: CASRDRGLEQPQHF. CDR3 nucleotide sequence: TGTGCCAGCAGGGACAGGGGGCTGGAGCAGCCCCAGCATTTT.

This clone was detected only once. The chain couples TRBV6-5 to TRBJ1-4; D uncertain. From germline, CDR1 is MNHEY and CDR2 SVGAGI. Trimming took 6 bases from V and 7 from J, leaving 15 bases between them. This CDR3 has 14 amino acids. The CDR3 is CASSQFVPVEKLFF. CDR3 nucleotides: TGTGCCAGCAGCCAATTCGTCCCAGTTGAAAAACTGTTTTTT.

The chain is built from TRBV29-1 and TRBJ2-7; D might be TRBD2 (6 bases). Germline CDR1 reads SQVTM; CDR2 reads ANQGSEA. There are 13 residues in the CDR3. V lost 4 bases to trimming and J lost 6 bases, with 16 bases between them. CDR3 region: CSVVLGGSREQYF. The CDR3 nucleotides read TGCAGCGTTGTGCTTGGAGGGTCGCGCGAGCAGTACTTC.

The gene calls are TRBV28 and TRBJ2-7; 7 bases align to TRBD2. There are 15 residues in the CDR3. J lost 5 bases, V lost 4 bases, and 11 bases had no gene match. Germline V gives CDR1 MDHEN, CDR2 SYDVKM. CDR3 region: CASSSQRESKDEQYF. CDR3 coding DNA: TGTGCCAGCAGTTCGCAGCGGGAATCTAAGGACGAGCAGTACTTC.